This T cell receptor (beta chain) was sequenced during a study of T cells in Graves' hyperthyroidism and ophthalmopathy. Stable Graves' hyperthyroidism meant no ophthalmopathy progression within 18 months. RNA transcripts gave rise to amplified TCR beta CDR3 regions. Researchers ran a first-round RT-PCR on the TCR CDR3 using the HTBI primer set. TCRdb analysed the multiplex PCR reads with MiXCR anew, one entry per CDR3 protein. The repertoire holds hundreds of thousands of distinct CDR3 sequences, over 15% seen once, with roughly 18% in the top ten. The CDR3 has 15 amino acids. V was clipped by 3 bases and J by 6 bases; unmatched bases: 10. Per the germline V gene, CDR1 is DFQATT and CDR2 is SNEGSKA (reference sequence).

The receptor comes from a woman under 30 with Graves' hyperthyroidism. The source material was blood. J is TRBJ2-1 and V is TRBV20-1, with 8 bases that match TRBD2. CDR3: CSARDIAGKSNEQFF. CDR3 nucleotide sequence: TGCAGTGCTAGGGATATAGCGGGGAAGTCCAATGAGCAGTTCTTC.